The source of this T cell receptor (beta chain) is a study of T-cell reconstitution after alpha-beta-depleted transplantation in children. This CDR3 contains 12 residues. Trimming shortened V by 0 bases and J by 3 bases, and 3 bases separated the two germline ends. CDR1 and CDR2 (germline): GTSNPN, SVGIG (reference sequence). Unique molecular identifiers were used to barcode this TCRbeta library. TCRdb re-analysed the PCR reads in MiXCR, keeping a single row per CDR3 protein. Of around 500,000 distinct CDR3 sequences listed, under 15% were seen once; the top ten hold roughly 5.4%. This clonotype showed up just a few times.

Specimen: PBMCs from the stem cell graft donor, collected from the stem cell graft. The chain joins TRBV30 to TRBJ1-5; D unclear. The sequence came from a human donor who donated a stem cell graft to a child with combined immunodeficiency. The CDR3 reads CAWSVPNQPQHF. The DNA for the CDR3 is TGTGCCTGGAGTGTACCCAATCAGCCCCAGCATTTT.